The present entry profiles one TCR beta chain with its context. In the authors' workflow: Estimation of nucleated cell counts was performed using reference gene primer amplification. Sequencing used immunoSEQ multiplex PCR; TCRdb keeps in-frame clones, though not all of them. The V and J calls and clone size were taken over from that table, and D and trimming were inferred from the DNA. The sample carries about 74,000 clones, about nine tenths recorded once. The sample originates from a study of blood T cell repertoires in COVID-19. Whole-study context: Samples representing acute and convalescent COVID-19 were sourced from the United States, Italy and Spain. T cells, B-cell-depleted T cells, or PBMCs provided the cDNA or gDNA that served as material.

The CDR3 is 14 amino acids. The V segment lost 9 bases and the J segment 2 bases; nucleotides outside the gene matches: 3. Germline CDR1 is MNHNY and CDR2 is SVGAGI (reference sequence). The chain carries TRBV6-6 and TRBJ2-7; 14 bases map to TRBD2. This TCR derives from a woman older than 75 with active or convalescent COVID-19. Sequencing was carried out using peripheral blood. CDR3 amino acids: CARKGLAGAYEQYF. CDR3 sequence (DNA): TGTGCCAGGAAGGGACTAGCGGGGGCCTACGAGCAGTACTTC.